This TCR beta chain derives from a study of CD4 T cells in relation to SARS-CoV-2 and coronaviruses. Overall study results and limits: Compared with monoreactive clones, crossreactive clones showed significantly weaker SARS-CoV-2 expansion.

Assay used: immunoSEQ multiplex PCR; TCRdb lists only in-frame clones, some missing. There are about 65,000 clones in the sample; 80% to 90% occur only once, and around 1.5% lies in the top ten. Of note for this clone: What it binds is unknown.

Unexposed donor CD4+ T cells date from about 2011-2018, before the COVID-19 pandemic. Source material: memory CD4+ T cells from PBMCs. This clonotype originated in a human donor in good health.

CDR3 nucleotides: TGTGCCATCAGGGGGACGGAGAGGACTGAAGCTTTCTTT. Its protein product is CAIRGTERTEAFF. The chain links TRBV10-3 to TRBJ1-1, with D possibly being TRBD1 (5 bases). The CDR3 contains 13 residues. Trimming took off 6 bases at V and 5 bases at J, with 13 bases between the two ends. From germline, CDR1 is ENHRY and CDR2 SYGVKD.